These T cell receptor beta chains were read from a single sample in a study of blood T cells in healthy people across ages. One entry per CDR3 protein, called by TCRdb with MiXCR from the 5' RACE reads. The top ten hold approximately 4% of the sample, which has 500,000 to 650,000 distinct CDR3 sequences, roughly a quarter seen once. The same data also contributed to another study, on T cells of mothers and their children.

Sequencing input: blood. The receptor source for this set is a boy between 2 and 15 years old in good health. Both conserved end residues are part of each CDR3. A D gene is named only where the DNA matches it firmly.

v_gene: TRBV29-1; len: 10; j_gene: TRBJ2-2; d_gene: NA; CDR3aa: CSVPPGELFF
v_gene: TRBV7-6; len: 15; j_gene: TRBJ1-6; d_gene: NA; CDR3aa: CASSTLGRGGSPLHF
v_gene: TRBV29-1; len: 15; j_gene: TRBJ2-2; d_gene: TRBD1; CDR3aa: CSVGRQGVNTGELFF
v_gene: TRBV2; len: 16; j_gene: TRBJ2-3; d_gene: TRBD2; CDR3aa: CASSRTSGRNTDTQYF
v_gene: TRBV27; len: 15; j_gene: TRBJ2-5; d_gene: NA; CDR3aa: CASRLVGGLGETQYF
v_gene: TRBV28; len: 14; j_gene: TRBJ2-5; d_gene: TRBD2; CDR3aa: CASGKAGAGETQYF
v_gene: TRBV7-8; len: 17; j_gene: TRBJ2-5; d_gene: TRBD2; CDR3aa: CASSPGPGLGKKETQYF
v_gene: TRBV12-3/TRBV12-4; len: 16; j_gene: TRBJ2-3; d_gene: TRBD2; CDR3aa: CASSGGTSGRTDTQYF
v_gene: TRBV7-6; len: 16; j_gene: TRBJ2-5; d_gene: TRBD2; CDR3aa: CASSQRLAGRQETQYF
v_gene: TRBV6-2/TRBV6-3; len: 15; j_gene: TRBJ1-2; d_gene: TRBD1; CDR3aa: CASSYRTGGNHGYTF
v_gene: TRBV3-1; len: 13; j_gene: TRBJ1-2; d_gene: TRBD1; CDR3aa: CATGQASNYGYTF